This T cell receptor (beta chain) was recovered during a study of shared clonotypes between healthy human individuals. The assay was immunoSEQ multiplex PCR, and TCRdb's table has in-frame clones only and misses some. This sample has a few hundred thousand clones, with 97% found just once. The CDR3 covers 17 residues. Losses at the gene ends were 8 bases for V and 3 bases for J; bases not matched to a gene: 13. CDR1 and CDR2 from the germline V gene are MDHEN and SYDVKM. The sequenced sample was naive CD4+ T cells sorted from blood. Subset reported: CD45RA+ positively selected. This sequence originates from a woman under 40 in good health. The V call is TRBV28, the J call TRBJ2-3, with 11 positions matching TRBD2. CDR3 sequence reads: CASYPGGLAAGTDTQYF. In DNA form, the CDR3 reads TGTGCCAGCTACCCGGGGGGACTAGCGGCCGGAACAGATACGCAGTATTTT.